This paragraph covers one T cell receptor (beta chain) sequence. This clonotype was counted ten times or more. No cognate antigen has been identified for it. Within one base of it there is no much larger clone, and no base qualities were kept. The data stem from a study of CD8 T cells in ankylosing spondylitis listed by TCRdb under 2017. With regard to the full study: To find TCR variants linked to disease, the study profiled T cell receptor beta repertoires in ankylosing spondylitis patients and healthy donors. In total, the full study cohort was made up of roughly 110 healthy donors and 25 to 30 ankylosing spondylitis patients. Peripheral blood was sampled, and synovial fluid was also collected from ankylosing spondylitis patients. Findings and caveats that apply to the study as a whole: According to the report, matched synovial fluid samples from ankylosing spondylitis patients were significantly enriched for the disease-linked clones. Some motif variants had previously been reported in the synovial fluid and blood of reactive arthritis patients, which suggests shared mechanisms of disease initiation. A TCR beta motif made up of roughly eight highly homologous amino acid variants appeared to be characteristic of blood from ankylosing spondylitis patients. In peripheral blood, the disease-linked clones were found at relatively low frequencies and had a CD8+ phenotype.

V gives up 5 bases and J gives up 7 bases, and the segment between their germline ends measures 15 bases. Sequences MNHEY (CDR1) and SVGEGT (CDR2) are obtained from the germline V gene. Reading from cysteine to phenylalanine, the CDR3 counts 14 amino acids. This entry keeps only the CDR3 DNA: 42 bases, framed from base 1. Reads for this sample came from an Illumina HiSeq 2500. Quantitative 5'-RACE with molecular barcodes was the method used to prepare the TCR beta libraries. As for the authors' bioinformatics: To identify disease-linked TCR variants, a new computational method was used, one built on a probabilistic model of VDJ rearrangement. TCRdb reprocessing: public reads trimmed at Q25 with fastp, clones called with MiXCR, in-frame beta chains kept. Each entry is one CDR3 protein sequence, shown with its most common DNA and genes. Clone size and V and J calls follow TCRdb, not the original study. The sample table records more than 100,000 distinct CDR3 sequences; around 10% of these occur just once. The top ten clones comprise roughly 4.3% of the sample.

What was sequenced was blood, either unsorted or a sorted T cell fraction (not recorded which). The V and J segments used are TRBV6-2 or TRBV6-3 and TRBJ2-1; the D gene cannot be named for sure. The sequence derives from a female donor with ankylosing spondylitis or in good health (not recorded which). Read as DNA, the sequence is TGTGCCAGCAGTCCCATCCGGGTCGGGAATGAGCAGTTCTTC. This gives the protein CASSPIRVGNEQFF.